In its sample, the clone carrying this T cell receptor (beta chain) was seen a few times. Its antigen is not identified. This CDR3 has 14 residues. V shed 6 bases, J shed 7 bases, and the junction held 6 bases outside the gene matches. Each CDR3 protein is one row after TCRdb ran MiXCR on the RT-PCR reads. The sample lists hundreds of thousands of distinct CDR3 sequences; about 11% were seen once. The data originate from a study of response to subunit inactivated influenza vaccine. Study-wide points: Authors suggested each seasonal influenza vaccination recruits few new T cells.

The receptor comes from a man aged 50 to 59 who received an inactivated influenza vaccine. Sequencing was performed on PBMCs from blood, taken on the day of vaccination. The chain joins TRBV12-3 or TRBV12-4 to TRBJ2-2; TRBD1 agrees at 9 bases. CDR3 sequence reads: CASSPTGGIGELFF. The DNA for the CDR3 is TGTGCCAGCAGCCCGACAGGGGGAATCGGGGAGCTGTTTTTT.